This entry lists 19 T cell receptor beta chains sequenced from one sample in a study of T cells in Graves' hyperthyroidism and ophthalmopathy. From RNA transcripts, TCR beta CDR3 regions were amplified. The HTBI set primed first-round TCR CDR3 RT-PCR. TCRdb re-called the multiplex PCR reads through MiXCR, storing one row per CDR3 protein. The data hold nearly 750,000 distinct CDR3 sequences, with roughly a third observed a single time. The sample was blood. All receptors come from a woman between 35 and 50 years old with Graves' hyperthyroidism.

This clonotype was observed a few times. The rearrangement links TRBV7-9 to TRBJ2-7; 10 positions agree with TRBD1. CDR1 is SEHNR, CDR2 FQNEAQ, per germline (reference sequence). There are 16 residues in the CDR3. The ends lost 6 bases at V and 5 bases at J; junction bases unmatched: 13. The CDR3 nucleotides are TGTGCCAGCAGTATCATAAGGACAGGGGGTTTAAACGAGCAGTACTTC. Translating gives CASSIIRTGGLNEQYF.

This clonotype was counted at least ten times. The chain joins TRBV9 to TRBJ1-1; D is perhaps TRBD1 (5 bases). Trimming pared 1 base from V and 4 bases from J, leaving 11 bases between. The CDR3 totals 14 residues. The germline V gene encodes CDR1 SGDLS and CDR2 YYNGEE. The CDR3 reads CASSVQPGTTEAFF. Here the CDR3 DNA reads TGTGCCAGCAGCGTACAACCTGGGACCACTGAAGCTTTCTTT. Drawing the rest from reference TRBV9 and TRBJ1-1, the complete variable domain is DSGVTQTPKHLITATGQRVTLRCSPRSGDLSVYWYQQSLDQGLQFLIQYYNGEERAKGNILERFSAQQFPDLHSELNLSSLELGDSALYFCASSVQPGTTEAFFGQGTRLTVV.

This clonotype was seen at least ten times. The chain employs TRBV10-3 and TRBJ2-7, with unresolved D. This CDR3 has 12 amino acids. V was shortened by 4 bases and J by 3 bases, with 7 bases between the two germline ends. Germline V lookup: CDR1 ENHRY, CDR2 SYGVKD. The CDR3 loop is CAISAAGYEQYF. The CDR3 DNA sequence: TGTGCCATCAGTGCGGCAGGCTACGAGCAGTACTTC.

The count of this clonotype is one. The junction departs from germline at one end; a sequencing error may be responsible. The J gene is TRBJ1-4, the V gene TRBV20-1; D remains unclear. This CDR3 has 13 amino acids. The V gene's germline CDR1 is DFQATT and CDR2 SNEGSKA (reference sequence). The CDR3 loop reads CNAKADSNEKLFF. In nucleotides, the CDR3 is TGCAATGCTAAAGCAGACTCTAATGAAAAACTGTTTTTT.

There are many counts of this clonotype. This chain uses TRBV14 with TRBJ1-1, with no clear D. CDR1 is SGHDN, CDR2 FVKESK, per germline. There are 12 residues in the CDR3. V shed 2 bases and J shed 11 bases, with 12 bases lying between them. The DNA of the CDR3 is TGTGCCAGCAGCCAACCCCCTCGGGAGGCTTTCTTT. Encoded protein: CASSQPPREAFF.

The chain is built from TRBV7-9 and TRBJ1-2, with D hard to call. Per the germline V gene, CDR1 is SEHNR and CDR2 is FQNEAQ (reference sequence). The CDR3 is made up of 14 amino acids. V was cut by 5 bases and J by 8 bases, with 18 bases left in between. The DNA for the CDR3 is TGTGCCAGCAGCCAAGTGGGAGGGTTCGGCGGCTACACCTTC. Its protein is CASSQVGGFGGYTF.

This clonotype occurred a few times. The chain couples TRBV11-2 to TRBJ2-7; 7 nucleotides align to TRBD2. The CDR3 has 14 amino acids. The germline gives CDR1 SGHAT, CDR2 FQNNGV. Trimming removed 0 bases from V and 5 bases from J; junction bases left unmatched: 4. This CDR3 is CASSLDWGGNEQYF. In DNA, the CDR3 is TGTGCCAGCAGCTTAGATTGGGGGGGGAACGAGCAGTACTTC.

Ten or more counts support this clonotype. The rearrangement links TRBV20-1 to TRBJ2-7; tentatively, D is TRBD1 (5 bases). Looked up from germline, CDR1 is DFQATT and CDR2 is SNEGSKA (reference sequence). The CDR3 totals 13 residues. Trimming took off 1 base at V and 5 bases at J, with 12 bases between the two ends. In DNA, the CDR3 is TGCAGTGCTAGAGGACGAGAAGGGGACGAGCAGTACTTC. Its protein product is CSARGREGDEQYF.

This chain joins TRBV11-1 and TRBJ2-7; TRBD1 matches at 7 bases. V shed 5 bases and J 4 bases; nucleotides not matched to a gene: 8. CDR1 and CDR2 (germline): SGHAT, FQDESV (reference sequence). This CDR3 region has 14 residues. The CDR3 region is CASSKQGNPYEQYF. The CDR3 DNA reads TGTGCCAGCAGCAAACAGGGGAATCCTTACGAGCAGTACTTC.

The V and J genes are TRBV7-2 and TRBJ2-7, with 7 nucleotides matching TRBD1. From germline, CDR1 is SGHTA and CDR2 FQGNSA. This CDR3 region has 15 residues. Trimming at V came to 6 bases and at J to 7 bases, leaving 15 bases not matched to a gene. The CDR3 region is CASRATGVGPLEQYF. CDR3 coding DNA: TGTGCCAGCAGGGCTACAGGGGTTGGGCCTTTGGAGCAGTACTTC.

This clonotype has ten or more counts. The rearrangement joins TRBV7-6 to TRBJ2-7; the D is unclear. The germline V and J ends were trimmed by 1 base and 2 bases, with 6 bases remaining between them. The CDR3 has 13 residues. Germline loops: CDR1 SGHVS, CDR2 FNYEAQ. The CDR3 region is CASSLGHTYEQYF. In DNA form, the CDR3 reads TGTGCCAGCAGCTTAGGACACACCTACGAGCAGTACTTC.

The V call is TRBV29-1, the J call TRBJ2-5, with 8 bases that match TRBD1. Germline V gene data show CDR1 as SQVTM and CDR2 as ANQGSEA. The V and J ends lost 8 bases and 0 bases, in that order; junction bases with no gene match: 8. The CDR3 length is 14 residues. The CDR3 nucleotides read TGCAGCAGTCAGGGGGCGCCTCACCAAGAGACCCAGTACTTC. Translating gives CSSQGAPHQETQYF. Full variable domain (outside the CDR3, taken from reference TRBV29-1 and TRBJ2-5): SAVISQKPSRDICQRGTSLTIQCQVDSQVTMMFWYRQQPGQSLTLIATANQGSEATYESGFVIDKFPISRPNLTFSTLTVSNMSPEDSSIYLCSSQGAPHQETQYFGPGTRLLVL.

Ten or more counts support this clonotype. The chain links TRBV19 to TRBJ1-5; no firm D call. The CDR3 sequence is 14 residues long. The V gene's germline CDR1 is LNHDA and CDR2 SQIVND (reference sequence). V was cut by 7 bases and J by 6 bases, with 16 bases left in between. CDR3 coding DNA: TGTGCCAGTATCGTCTCGGTAGGGCGTCAGCCCCAGCATTTT. Translating it yields CASIVSVGRQPQHF.

This rearrangement joins TRBV7-2 to TRBJ2-5, with TRBD1 identical over 12 bases. The CDR3 is 16 residues long. Per germline, CDR1 SGHTA and CDR2 FQGNSA. V trimming: 5 bases; J trimming: 9 bases; junction bases outside the gene matches: 13. CDR3 DNA sequence: TGTGCCAGCAGCCCAGGGGGACAGGGGGCGGGTCAGCCCCAGTACTTC. This gives the protein CASSPGGQGAGQPQYF.

The V and J genes are TRBV6-5 and TRBJ1-5, with TRBD1 identical over 7 bases. Germline loops: CDR1 MNHEY, CDR2 SVGAGI. This CDR3 is built from 15 residues. J was trimmed by 7 bases and V by 2 bases; bases with no gene match: 8. CDR3 sequence reads: CASSYGRQGEQPQHF. The DNA for the CDR3 is TGTGCCAGCAGTTACGGGCGTCAGGGGGAACAGCCCCAGCATTTT.

This chain links TRBV2 with TRBJ2-7; 8 positions agree with TRBD1. CDR1 and CDR2 (germline): SNHLY, FYNNEI. CDR3 size: 16 residues. V trimming: 5 bases; J trimming: 3 bases; junction bases outside the gene matches: 12. The CDR3 sequence: CASSYSRDRRYYEQYF. CDR3 bases: TGTGCCAGCAGTTACTCTCGGGACAGGCGCTACTACGAGCAGTACTTC.

The genes are TRBV20-1 and TRBJ2-7, with 8 bases fitting TRBD1. CDR3 length equals 14 residues. CDR1 is DFQATT, CDR2 SNEGSKA, per germline (reference sequence). J lost 5 bases, V lost 6 bases, and 12 bases had no gene match. CDR3 protein: CSARYPGQGNEQYF. The CDR3, as DNA: TGCAGTGCCCGATATCCCGGACAGGGAAACGAGCAGTACTTC.

This sequence joins TRBV25-1 and TRBJ2-5; TRBD2 agrees at 8 bases. This CDR3 has 16 amino acids. Trimming cost V 0 bases and J 7 bases; bases outside gene matches: 10. The V gene's germline CDR1 is MGHDK and CDR2 SYGVNS. CDR3 amino acids: CASSEYGSASGRTQYF. Here the CDR3 DNA reads TGTGCCAGCAGTGAATATGGTTCGGCTAGCGGGCGGACCCAGTACTTC. Filled out from reference TRBV25-1 and TRBJ2-5, the complete variable domain reads EADIYQTPRYLVIGTGKKITLECSQTMGHDKMYWYQQDPGMELHLIHYSYGVNSTEKGDLSSESTVSRIRTEHFPLTLESARPSHTSQYLCASSEYGSASGRTQYFGPGTRLLVL.

The genes are TRBV20-1 and TRBJ2-3; D is unresolved. Per germline, CDR1 DFQATT and CDR2 SNEGSKA (reference sequence). Trimming took 4 bases from V and 1 from J, leaving 12 bases between them. The CDR3 length is 14 residues. The CDR3 nucleotides are TGCAGTGCTACTCTTCTCAGACGCACAGATACGCAGTATTTT. Its translation is CSATLLRRTDTQYF.